Listed here are 23 T cell receptor beta chains from one sample, sequenced in a study of T cell changes during pregnancy in multiple sclerosis. Sequencing was performed with immunoSEQ multiplex PCR; in TCRdb, only in-frame clones are kept and a portion is missing. This table holds approximately 90,000 clones, over 90% found once. The source was peripheral blood, collected in the third trimester of pregnancy. All receptors derive from a female donor with multiple sclerosis, enrolled in a pregnancy study.

The chain links TRBV6-1 to TRBJ2-6; TRBD2 might be the D (5 bases). The V end was cut by 3 bases, the J end by 1 base, with 7 bases between. The CDR3 has 15 amino acids. Germline values: CDR1 MNHNS, CDR2 SASEGT. CDR3 in amino acids: CASSDSGSGANVLTF. CDR3 DNA: TGTGCCAGCAGTGATTCGGGGTCTGGGGCCAACGTCCTGACTTTC.

The V gene is TRBV10-3, the J gene TRBJ2-7; perhaps TRBD1 as D (6 bases). From germline, CDR1 is ENHRY and CDR2 SYGVKD. V dropped 5 bases and J dropped 0 bases, with 11 bases sitting between them. The CDR3 consists of 14 residues. CDR3 in DNA: TGTGCCATCAGTCCAGGGGCAAGCTCCTACGAGCAGTACTTC. Its protein is CAISPGASSYEQYF.

The chain uses TRBV7-8 and TRBJ1-5; 7 bases match TRBD1. V gave up 1 base and J gave up 5 bases; unmatched junction bases: 11. The CDR3 is made up of 17 amino acids. Germline loops: CDR1 SGHVS, CDR2 FQNEAQ. The DNA of the CDR3 is TGTGCCAGCAGCTTAGAGGGGTGGGGACAGCAACATCAGCCCCAGCATTTT. Amino acids: CASSLEGWGQQHQPQHF.

The gene calls are TRBV9 and TRBJ2-1; D not certain. The CDR3 length is 18 residues. The V gene lost 3 bases and the J gene lost 1 base, with 20 bases spanning the gap. The germline gives CDR1 SGDLS, CDR2 YYNGEE. As DNA, the CDR3 is TGTGCCAGCAGCGCGATTCCGGGTCCCGGCTGGTCCTACAATGAGCAGTTCTTC. Translation gives CASSAIPGPGWSYNEQFF.

J is TRBJ1-2 and V is TRBV29-1; 8 bases align to TRBD1. The CDR3 has 12 residues. Unmatched junction bases numbered 6, after V lost 5 bases and J lost 7 bases. Per the germline V gene, CDR1 is SQVTM and CDR2 is ANQGSEA. The CDR3 loop is CSVLQGAGGYTF. In DNA form, the CDR3 reads TGCAGCGTTCTCCAGGGGGCGGGTGGCTACACCTTC. The variable domain in full, with the rest retrieved from reference TRBV29-1 and TRBJ1-2, is SAVISQKPSRDICQRGTSLTIQCQVDSQVTMMFWYRQQPGQSLTLIATANQGSEATYESGFVIDKFPISRPNLTFSTLTVSNMSPEDSSIYLCSVLQGAGGYTFGSGTRLTVV.

The chain uses TRBV27 and TRBJ2-1, with 7 bases identical to TRBD1. The V gene's germline CDR1 is MNHEY and CDR2 SMNVEV (reference sequence). The CDR3 is made up of 12 amino acids. V lost 6 bases to trimming and J lost 10 bases; unmatched junction nucleotides: 6. In nucleotides, the CDR3 is TGTGCCAGCAGCCCCCAGGGGGACGAGCAGTTCTTC. Translation: CASSPQGDEQFF.

This clone was recorded only once. The chain recombines TRBV7-3 with TRBJ2-6; D perhaps matches TRBD2 (5 bases). This CDR3 is 16 amino acids long. Germline V gives CDR1 SGHTA, CDR2 FQGTGA. Trimming removed 5 bases at V and 2 bases at J, with 13 bases between. CDR3 residues: CASSPNAGAGANVLTF. CDR3 nucleotides: TGTGCCAGCAGCCCCAACGCCGGGGCTGGGGCCAACGTCCTGACTTTC.

J is TRBJ2-1 and V is TRBV11-3; TRBD2 matches 8 bases. This CDR3 has 18 amino acids. Germline V gene lookup returns CDR1 SGHNT and CDR2 YENEEA. V dropped 5 bases and J dropped 0; count of bases not matched to a gene: 12. CDR3 bases: TGTGCCAGCAGCCCCGCTGGACTAGCTGAGAGCTCCTACAATGAGCAGTTCTTC. This encodes CASSPAGLAESSYNEQFF.

The chain joins TRBV5-4 to TRBJ1-2, with D perhaps matching TRBD1 (6 bases). With 3 bases removed from V and 2 bases from J, the gap between germline ends came to 11 bases. In germline, CDR1 is SGHNT, CDR2 YYREEE (reference sequence). The CDR3 loop spans 14 amino acids. CDR3 region: CASSYTGLNYGYTF. The CDR3 DNA follows: TGTGCCAGCAGCTACACAGGGCTCAACTATGGCTACACCTTC.

The chain couples TRBV27 to TRBJ2-7; TRBD1 agrees at 11 bases. The V and J ends lost 5 bases and 1 base, in that order; junction bases with no gene match: 4. CDR1 and CDR2 (germline): MNHEY, SMNVEV (reference sequence). This CDR3 is built from 15 residues. In DNA form, the CDR3 reads TGTGCCAGCAGTCACGGGACAGGGGGGTCCTACGAGCAGTACTTC. Protein product: CASSHGTGGSYEQYF.

The chain couples TRBV7-2 to TRBJ2-5; D gene unclear. The CDR3 is 14 residues long. V was pared by 3 bases and J by 5 bases, with 13 bases between. CDR1 is SGHTA, CDR2 FQGNSA, per germline. The CDR3 sequence is CASSLGGSRETQYF. The CDR3 coding sequence is TGTGCCAGCAGCTTGGGTGGAAGCAGGGAGACCCAGTACTTC.

V is TRBV29-1 and J is TRBJ1-5; TRBD1 matches 7 bases. Germline CDR1 is SQVTM and CDR2 is ANQGSEA. There are 14 residues in the CDR3. Trimming removed 7 bases from V and 6 bases from J; junction bases left unmatched: 12. The chain's CDR3 is CSAAFSGGSQPQHF. As DNA, the CDR3 is TGCAGCGCCGCCTTTTCAGGGGGGAGTCAGCCCCAGCATTTT.

V and J are TRBV19 and TRBJ2-2, with 10 bases that match TRBD2. Germline V gene sequence: CDR1 LNHDA, CDR2 SQIVND (reference sequence). The CDR3 runs to 15 residues. The V segment lost 5 bases and the J segment 6 bases; nucleotides outside the gene matches: 6. As DNA, the CDR3 is TGTGCCAGTAGTGCGTCTAGCGGGAGTTCCGGGGAGCTGTTTTTT. Its translation is CASSASSGSSGELFF.

This clone appeared once. The chain employs TRBV7-7 and TRBJ2-1, with D tentatively TRBD1 (5 bases). V dropped 5 bases and J dropped 0 bases, with 11 bases sitting between them. There are 15 residues in the CDR3. Per the germline V gene, CDR1 is SSHAT and CDR2 is FNYEAQ (reference sequence). CDR3 DNA: TGTGCCAGCAGCCATGACAGCAGCTCCTACAATGAGCAGTTCTTC. It is translated as CASSHDSSSYNEQFF.

The gene calls are TRBV10-3 and TRBJ1-1, with TRBD1 matching over 8 bases. This CDR3 contains 15 residues. Germline CDR1 and CDR2: ENHRY and SYGVKD. V was pared by 3 bases and J by 0 bases, with 3 bases of the junction left unmatched. CDR3 amino acids: CAISDDRGLNTEAFF. CDR3 in DNA: TGTGCCATCAGTGACGACAGGGGCTTGAACACTGAAGCTTTCTTT.

This clone appeared once. V usage is TRBV9 and J usage is TRBJ2-5, with D perhaps matching TRBD2 (7 bases). CDR1 is SGDLS, CDR2 YYNGEE, per germline. This CDR3 is 14 amino acids long. V lost 0 bases to trimming and J lost 4 bases, with 10 bases between them. CDR3 loop: CASSVGGGRETQYF. The CDR3 DNA reads TGTGCCAGCAGCGTAGGGGGGGGCCGAGAGACCCAGTACTTC. The full variable domain, in which reference TRBV9 and TRBJ2-5 provide the parts outside the CDR3, is DSGVTQTPKHLITATGQRVTLRCSPRSGDLSVYWYQQSLDQGLQFLIQYYNGEERAKGNILERFSAQQFPDLHSELNLSSLELGDSALYFCASSVGGGRETQYFGPGTRLLVL.

CDR3 sequence (DNA): TGTGCCAGCAGTCCGATGGACAGGGTGAGCGATCAGCCCCAGCATTTT. It is translated as CASSPMDRVSDQPQHF. This chain connects TRBV28 to TRBJ1-5, with 8 positions matching TRBD1. The CDR3 totals 16 residues. J gave up 5 bases and V 5 bases, and 11 bases lay outside the gene matches. Germline V gene data show CDR1 as MDHEN and CDR2 as SYDVKM.

A word on this clone: Other DNA sequences in the sample encode the same CDR3. The chain couples TRBV19 to TRBJ2-7; D might be TRBD2 (5 bases). The CDR3 spans 15 residues. Germline CDR1 reads LNHDA; CDR2 reads SQIVND (reference sequence). V dropped 3 bases and J dropped 0 bases, with 12 bases sitting between them. CDR3 sequence reads: CASSIGSGGSYEQYF. DNA of the CDR3: TGTGCCAGTAGTATTGGGAGCGGTGGCTCCTACGAGCAGTACTTC.

This clone was detected once. This chain connects TRBV6-6 to TRBJ1-1; the D gene is possibly TRBD1 (6 bases). Per germline, CDR1 MNHNY and CDR2 SVGAGI (reference sequence). The CDR3 runs to 14 residues. Trimming shortened V by 4 bases and J by 4 bases, and 13 bases separated the two germline ends. CDR3 in DNA: TGTGCCAGCAGTTTTAAAGGGGGAAGCACTGAAGCTTTCTTT. Protein: CASSFKGGSTEAFF.

The chain couples TRBV6-1 to TRBJ1-5, with 9 positions matching TRBD1. CDR3 length equals 16 residues. Germline V gene data show CDR1 as MNHNS and CDR2 as SASEGT. After removal of 3 bases from V and 3 bases from J, the junction contained 6 bases not matched to a gene. As DNA, the CDR3 is TGTGCCAGCAGTGAGTGGACAGGGGTCTTCAATCAGCCCCAGCATTTT. The encoded protein is CASSEWTGVFNQPQHF.

The genes are TRBV5-1 and TRBJ2-6, with D possibly matching TRBD2 (6 bases). This CDR3 spans 16 amino acids. CDR1 is SGHRS, CDR2 YFSETQ, per germline. V shed 4 bases and J shed 0 bases, with 11 bases lying between them. CDR3 region: CASSARGVSGANVLTF. CDR3 coding DNA: TGCGCCAGCAGCGCGCGCGGGGTCTCTGGGGCCAACGTCCTGACTTTC.

The chain uses TRBV27 and TRBJ1-5; D is undetermined. Trimming stripped 3 bases from V and 7 bases from J, with 10 bases between. The CDR3 is made up of 13 amino acids. Germline CDR1 MNHEY, CDR2 SMNVEV (reference sequence). CDR3 sequence: CASSFSGNQPQHF. CDR3 DNA: TGTGCCAGCAGTTTTTCGGGGAACCAGCCCCAGCATTTT.

This clone has a handful of counts. CDR3 sequence: CASSYSSGGTEAFF. CDR3 in DNA: TGTGCCAGCAGTTACTCGTCGGGAGGCACTGAAGCTTTCTTT. The chain recombines TRBV6-5 with TRBJ1-1; D is undetermined. There are 14 residues in the CDR3. V was pared by 0 bases and J by 4 bases, with 9 bases between. Germline loops: CDR1 MNHEY, CDR2 SVGAGI.